The present T cell receptor beta chain was sequenced within a study of cytomegalovirus exposure and HLA in healthy donors. Broader study findings: Reports indicate that TCR beta sequences accurately predicted the HLA-A and HLA-B alleles of most subjects. When a later analysis was performed, an Asian-associated ancestry cluster reportedly had fewer N-insertions than the approximately 690-donor mean. It was confirmed in vitro that three of the CMV-associated chains were specific for CMV antigens.

Details on this clone: Its specificity is not known.

PCR employed 60 Vbeta and 13 Jbeta primers. Measured with immunoSEQ multiplex PCR; TCRdb has only the in-frame clones, and not every one. The sample lists fewer than 45,000 clones; roughly 69% were seen once. The junction had 10 bases not matched to a gene; V was cut back by 5 bases and J by 6 bases. CDR1 SEHNR and CDR2 FQNEAQ come from the germline V gene (reference sequence). The CDR3 totals 14 residues. V is TRBV7-9 and J is TRBJ2-7, with 7 bases identical to TRBD1. This TCR came from a woman aged 30 to 39 in good health and CMV-seronegative. What was sequenced was PBMCs. The CDR3 region is CASSASGTAREQYF. CDR3 DNA sequence: TGTGCCAGCAGCGCCTCCGGGACAGCTCGCGAGCAGTACTTC.